This TCR beta chain was recorded in a study of T cells after yellow fever vaccination. Study results and caveats: The presence of abundant clonotypes contaminating from the bulk population was possible in FACS-sorted repertoires. Clones from primary vaccination mostly reappeared after the booster (less than 98% CD4, just over 85% CD8). Clonotypes found in both CD4 and CD8 compartments made up a small share.

This clonotype was recorded a few times. Its antigen is still unknown. Germline CDR1 and CDR2: SGHVS and FQNEAQ. The trim removed 5 bases at V and 0 bases at J, leaving 11 bases unmatched. This CDR3 region has 18 residues. In making TCR cDNA, 5'RACE template switching added a universal primer site and UMIs to it. TCRdb independently ran MiXCR on the 5' RACE reads; one entry per CDR3 protein. Of about 330,000 distinct CDR3 sequences listed, 8.1% were seen once; the top ten hold around 17%. The sample here was PBMCs, taken about 41 days after the first yellow fever vaccination. The chain recombines TRBV7-8 with TRBJ1-5; TRBD1 matches at 9 bases. This clonotype was sampled from a man aged 18 to 29 who received the YFV17D yellow fever vaccine. The CDR3, as DNA: TGTGCCAGCAGCCTAACACCGACAGGGGGTTATAGCAATCAGCCCCAGCATTTT. Amino acids: CASSLTPTGGYSNQPQHF.